This T cell receptor (beta chain) originates from a study of T-cell memory formation after mild COVID-19. Overall study: There were largely donor-specific TCR clusters. Study-wide points: Among contracting clones, CD4+ were mainly CM/EM and CD8+ enriched in EMRA.

TCRdb passed the 5' RACE reads through MiXCR, listing each CDR3 protein once. The sample comprises more than 300,000 distinct CDR3 sequences, less than 25% of which are singletons, and around 20% rests with the top ten. CDR3 size: 15 residues. Germline CDR1 is SGHAT and CDR2 is FQNNGV. V was clipped by 4 bases and J by 7 bases; unmatched bases: 9. This clonotype was counted a few times. The antigen is not known. The specimen was PBMCs or a T cell subset sorted from them (not recorded which). The V and J genes are TRBV11-2 and TRBJ2-1; 8 positions agree with TRBD1. The sequence derives from a man between 18 and 35 years old who had mild COVID-19 (a few samples of this study predate the infection). Cell type and time point are not known. The CDR3 sequence: CASSSRTGIGNEQFF. The DNA of the CDR3 is TGTGCCAGCAGCTCGCGGACAGGGATTGGGAATGAGCAGTTCTTC.